These 17 T cell receptor beta chains came from one sample sequenced in a study of CD8 T cells in Susac syndrome. When the RNA was reverse transcribed, random hexamers were used with an input of 0.5 to 1 ug. MiXCR, run by TCRdb on the immunoSEQ multiplex PCR reads, gives a single entry per CDR3 protein. Here the sample spans about 130,000 distinct CDR3 sequences, about 93% being singletons. Sequenced input: CD8+ T cells from PBMCs. These receptors were obtained from a human donor with Susac syndrome.

The chain carries TRBV6-5 and TRBJ2-1, with TRBD2 matching over 10 bases. Germline CDR1 MNHEY, CDR2 SVGAGI. The V gene end was trimmed by 5 bases and the J gene end by 6 bases; junction bases not matched to a gene: 7. The CDR3 covers 15 residues. The CDR3 coding sequence is TGTGCCAGCAGTATCAGGACTAGCGGCTTCAATGAGCAGTTCTTC. It is translated as CASSIRTSGFNEQFF.

This clonotype was counted only a few times. The chain employs TRBV29-1 and TRBJ2-7; D may be TRBD1 (6 bases). Trimming stripped 3 bases from V and 1 base from J, with 7 bases between. The CDR3 runs to 12 residues. In germline, CDR1 is SQVTM, CDR2 ANQGSEA. The CDR3 DNA reads as TGCAGCGTTGATACAGGGTCCTACGAGCAGTACTTC. This encodes CSVDTGSYEQYF.

This chain joins TRBV29-1 and TRBJ2-5, with D possibly being TRBD1 (6 bases). This CDR3 has 13 amino acids. Trimming stripped 7 bases from V and 7 bases from J, with 19 bases between. Looked up from germline, CDR1 is SQVTM and CDR2 is ANQGSEA. CDR3 coding DNA: TGCAGCGCTCGGGACAACTCCTTGGGGACCCAGTACTTC. Amino acid sequence: CSARDNSLGTQYF.

The rearrangement links TRBV4-1 to TRBJ2-3; unclear D gene. CDR3 length: 18 residues. V gave up 0 bases and J gave up 0 bases, with 16 bases separating them. CDR1 is MGHRA and CDR2 is YSYEKL in the germline V gene. DNA of the CDR3: TGCGCCAGCAGCCAAGACCATTCCCTCATATCAAGCACAGATACGCAGTATTTT. Translating it yields CASSQDHSLISSTDTQYF.

V usage is TRBV4-2 and J usage is TRBJ1-1; D remains unclear. Looked up from germline, CDR1 is LGHNA and CDR2 is YNFKEQ. Deletions cut 0 bases from V and 6 bases from J, with 11 bases between. The CDR3 loop spans 14 amino acids. CDR3 region: CASSQDSSQSEAFF. The DNA of the CDR3 is TGTGCCAGCAGCCAAGACTCCTCACAGTCTGAAGCTTTCTTT.

This clonotype was recorded only once. The CDR3 is CSARGEGAYETQYF. In nucleotides, the CDR3 is TGCAGTGCCCGCGGAGAGGGGGCCTACGAGACCCAGTACTTC. The V gene is TRBV20-1, the J gene TRBJ2-5; TRBD1 matches 7 bases. Looked up from germline, CDR1 is DFQATT and CDR2 is SNEGSKA (reference sequence). The V gene end was trimmed by 6 bases and the J gene end by 5 bases; junction bases not matched to a gene: 12. The length of the CDR3 is 14 residues.

V gene TRBV9 combines with J gene TRBJ2-3; TRBD2 agrees at 10 bases. Germline-derived CDR1 and CDR2 are SGDLS and YYNGEE. This CDR3 is 16 amino acids long. The junction had 6 bases not matched to a gene; V was cut back by 2 bases and J by 3 bases. For the CDR3, the DNA is TGTGCCAGCAGCGTTAGAGGACTAGCGGAGACAGATACGCAGTATTTT. Its translation: CASSVRGLAETDTQYF.

V and J are TRBV7-3 and TRBJ1-4; the D gene is possibly TRBD1 (6 bases). Germline V CDR1 and CDR2: SGHTA, FQGTGA. The V gene lost 5 bases and the J gene lost 8 bases, with 21 bases spanning the gap. The CDR3 loop spans 16 amino acids. CDR3 nucleotides: TGTGCCAGCAGCCCGAGAGGGGGGACCAGGGGAGAAAAACTGTTTTTT. Protein sequence: CASSPRGGTRGEKLFF. The full variable domain, with the rest looked up from reference TRBV7-3 and TRBJ1-4, is GAGVSQTPSNKVTEKGKYVELRCDPISGHTALYWYRQSLGQGPEFLIYFQGTGAADDSGLPNDRFFAVRPEGSVSTLKIQRTERGDSAVYLCASSPRGGTRGEKLFFGSGTQLSVL.

The rearrangement uses TRBV7-8 and TRBJ2-1, with 7 bases aligning to TRBD1. CDR1 and CDR2 from the germline V gene are SGHVS and FQNEAQ. The length of the CDR3 is 12 residues. Trimming removed 2 bases from V and 13 bases from J; junction bases left unmatched: 5. The CDR3 here is CASSLIGGDQFF. The CDR3 DNA reads as TGTGCCAGCAGCTTAATAGGGGGCGATCAGTTCTTC.

The chain joins TRBV29-1 to TRBJ2-1, with 11 bases that match TRBD2. The V gene end was trimmed by 5 bases and the J gene end by 4 bases; junction bases not matched to a gene: 7. The CDR3 length is 15 residues. Germline assignment: CDR1 SQVTM and CDR2 ANQGSEA. CDR3 DNA: TGCAGCGTTCTTAGCGGGAGGGCCCGGTACAATGAGCAGTTCTTC. The encoded protein is CSVLSGRARYNEQFF.

V and J are TRBV7-3 and TRBJ2-5, with D perhaps matching TRBD2 (6 bases). The germline V gene has CDR1 SGHTA and CDR2 FQGTGA. V shed 0 bases and J shed 5 bases, with 10 bases lying between them. CDR3 length: 14 residues. The DNA for the CDR3 is TGTGCCAGCAGCTTAACGGGGGGAGGCGAGACCCAGTACTTC. It yields the protein CASSLTGGGETQYF.

This clonotype was counted once. The J gene is TRBJ1-3, the V gene TRBV20-1, with D possibly matching TRBD1 (6 bases). In germline, CDR1 is DFQATT, CDR2 SNEGSKA (reference sequence). The germline V and J ends were trimmed by 2 bases and 8 bases, with 16 bases remaining between them. The CDR3 runs 14 residues. CDR3 nucleotides: TGCAGTGCTAGATCACCGGGACACGGATACACCATATATTTT. It translates to CSARSPGHGYTIYF.

This chain links TRBV6-1 with TRBJ2-5; TRBD2 matches at 13 bases. The ends lost 7 bases at V and 5 bases at J; junction bases unmatched: 19. CDR1 is MNHNS, CDR2 SASEGT, per germline. The CDR3 totals 19 residues. This CDR3 reads CASTPELGTSGERVETQYF. CDR3 nucleotides: TGTGCCAGCACTCCCGAGCTCGGGACTAGCGGGGAGCGGGTCGAGACCCAGTACTTC.

The V call is TRBV3-1, the J call TRBJ2-1; 12 bases fit TRBD2. The CDR3 covers 15 residues. The trim removed 8 bases at V and 5 bases at J, leaving 7 bases unmatched. The V gene's germline CDR1 is LGHDT and CDR2 YNNKEL (reference sequence). CDR3 coding DNA: TGTGCCAGCGGAAGGCTAGCGGGAGGGAACAATGAGCAGTTCTTC. It yields the protein CASGRLAGGNNEQFF.

The gene calls are TRBV6-5 and TRBJ2-7, with a possible D match to TRBD2 (6 bases). The CDR3 runs 14 residues. Trimming took 6 bases from V and 0 from J, leaving 12 bases between them. CDR1 is MNHEY, CDR2 SVGAGI, per germline. The CDR3 coding sequence is TGTGCCAGCAGGGGCGGAGGGGACTCCTACGAGCAGTACTTC. This sequence encodes CASRGGGDSYEQYF.

The CDR3 DNA sequence: TGTGCCAGCTCACCAGAATCAAGGAAGGGAGCCAAAAACATTCAGTACTTC. This encodes CASSPESRKGAKNIQYF. The gene calls are TRBV18 and TRBJ2-4; no clear D gene. V gave up 2 bases and J gave up 0 bases, with 14 bases separating them. Germline CDR1 is KGHSH and CDR2 is LQKENI. The length of the CDR3 is 17 residues. Together with reference TRBV18 and TRBJ2-4, the CDR3 gives the full variable domain: NAGVMQNPRHLVRRRGQEARLRCSPMKGHSHVYWYRQLPEEGLKFMVYLQKENIIDESGMPKERFSAEFPKEGPSILRIQQVVRGDSAAYFCASSPESRKGAKNIQYFGAGTRLSVL.

The CDR3 region has the DNA TGTGCCAGCAGCTCAGTGGGGGCTGGGAAGACCCAGTACTTC. Its protein is CASSSVGAGKTQYF. The chain employs TRBV7-9 and TRBJ2-5; tentatively, D is TRBD1 (6 bases). The germline gives CDR1 SEHNR, CDR2 FQNEAQ (reference sequence). V lost 4 bases to trimming and J lost 6 bases, with 15 bases between them. CDR3 length: 14 residues. The whole variable domain, remainder taken from reference TRBV7-9 and TRBJ2-5, is DTGVSQNPRHKITKRGQNVTFRCDPISEHNRLYWYRQTLGQGPEFLTYFQNEAQLEKSRLLSDRFSAERPKGSFSTLEIQRTEQGDSAMYLCASSSVGAGKTQYFGPGTRLLVL.